This TCR beta chain was captured by sequencing in a study of blood T cell repertoires in COVID-19. Study-level background: PBMCs, B-cell-depleted T cells, or T cells provided the cDNA or gDNA that made up the material.

Per the original methods: Reference gene primer amplification yielded estimated nucleated cell counts. Clones were read by immunoSEQ multiplex PCR, and TCRdb kept only the in-frame ones, dropping some. The DNA gave D and trimming, while V, J and clone size come from that table. The sample carries around 250,000 clones, around 87% recorded once. The sample comprised peripheral blood. This TCR was sampled from a woman aged 70-85 years with active or convalescent COVID-19.

Written as DNA, the CDR3 is TGTGCCAGCAGTTACCGATCCGGTCATGGCTACACCTTC. Residues: CASSYRSGHGYTF. This rearrangement joins TRBV6-6 to TRBJ1-2; D uncertain. From germline, CDR1 is MNHNY and CDR2 SVGAGI (reference sequence). The CDR3 loop spans 13 amino acids. V dropped 2 bases and J dropped 6 bases, with 10 bases sitting between them.